This T cell receptor beta chain is from a study of blood T cells in healthy people across ages (dated by TCRdb to the mid-2010s). About the full investigation: In model experiments, template switching captured about one uniquely barcoded TCR beta cDNA molecule for every two T cells. The study measured age-related changes in TCR beta repertoire diversity using deep sequencing normalized with unique cDNA molecular identifiers. The donors were split into four age groups: young (average 16 years), middle-aged (more than 35), aged (approximately 60) and long-lived (over 75). To avoid experimental bias, donors of different ages were spread randomly across the sequencing lanes. Two additional independent replicas of 1 million unique cDNA reads from the same blood draw were analyzed for two donors (one aged 18 to 29 and one aged 80 or older). Study-level results and caveats: Observed TCR beta diversity per million T cells fell roughly linearly with age, and a significant reduction was already apparent by age roughly 41. Conclusive comparison of naive and antigen-experienced compartments was prevented by the profiling of bulk unsorted PBMCs. Estimates of total diversity based on one million sequenced T cells were considered lower bounds and underestimates. Because the CMV infection status of the donors was unknown, age-related changes in expanded clonotypes may potentially have been confounded. Compared with the aged group, the long-lived group had more naive CD4+ T cells, fewer expanded clones and increased TCR diversity, suggesting age selection. A strong correlation was found between observed TCR beta diversity and the percentage of naive T cells measured by flow cytometry.

This clonotype was detected only a few times. Its target antigen remains unknown. Base qualities were left out, and no much larger clone turns up one base away. The donors were about 40 Caucasian individuals from Russia, aged about 6 to 95 years, who were systemically healthy. About 10 milliliters of peripheral blood were collected from each donor into EDTA-treated Vacutainer tubes. Ficoll-Paque density-gradient centrifugation was used to isolate PBMCs, with at least 6.5 million per sample. Trizol reagent was used to extract total RNA from PBMCs, with at least 6 micrograms per sample. The percentages of naive CD45RAhigh/CD27high T cells were determined by flow cytometry on a PBMC aliquot from every donor. The library was generated by 5' RACE. TCRdb names Illumina HiSeq 2500 as the instrument used. A second PCR of roughly 7 to 12 cycles was run with a J-beta primer mix and a sample-barcoded 5' primer. A unique molecular identifier was introduced onto each TCR beta cDNA molecule by a template-switch 5' adaptor carrying 12 random nucleotides. At least 3 million CDR3-containing paired-end reads were obtained from each sample. First-strand cDNA was synthesized from all RNA with the Mint cDNA synthesis kit, primed by a TRBC-specific oligonucleotide. After uracil-DNA glycosylase treatment, a first 18-cycle PCR used universal primers M1SS and BC2_uni_R on all cDNA. Turning to the authors' computational methods: Each sample was normalized by randomly selecting 1 million high-quality reads, each carrying a distinct molecular identifier. Instead of being binned into consensus sequences, reads with shared molecular identifiers were discarded. MiTCR, with a Q25 quality threshold and the strictest error-elimination algorithm, was used for CDR3 identification, clonotype clustering and error correction. A nonparametric unseen species model with Euler transformation was used to estimate a lower bound on total TCR beta diversity. Starting from the raw public reads, TCRdb applied fastp trimming at Q25, assembled clones with MiXCR and retained in-frame beta chains. Every distinct CDR3 protein forms one entry, paired with its most common genes and DNA. These V and J calls rely on TCRdb rather than the paper's analysis. In all, the sample holds 600,000 to 850,000 distinct CDR3 sequences, and about 42% of those were seen once. Of the sample, around 20% is held by the ten largest clones.

CDR1 and CDR2 are read off the germline V gene as SGHRS and YFSETQ. V is reduced by 0 bases and J by 0 bases, leaving a spacing of 5 bases between them. Spanning cysteine to phenylalanine, the CDR3 consists of 14 amino acids. The retained sequence is limited to the CDR3, 42 bases, with the frame set at the first base. This receptor was identified in a woman aged 60-75 years in good health. What was sequenced was blood. The chain is assembled from TRBV5-1 and TRBJ2-3; no D gene can be assigned with confidence. The nucleotides read TGCGCCAGCAGCTTGGAGCACAGCACAGATACGCAGTATTTT. Translated, it gives CASSLEHSTDTQYF.